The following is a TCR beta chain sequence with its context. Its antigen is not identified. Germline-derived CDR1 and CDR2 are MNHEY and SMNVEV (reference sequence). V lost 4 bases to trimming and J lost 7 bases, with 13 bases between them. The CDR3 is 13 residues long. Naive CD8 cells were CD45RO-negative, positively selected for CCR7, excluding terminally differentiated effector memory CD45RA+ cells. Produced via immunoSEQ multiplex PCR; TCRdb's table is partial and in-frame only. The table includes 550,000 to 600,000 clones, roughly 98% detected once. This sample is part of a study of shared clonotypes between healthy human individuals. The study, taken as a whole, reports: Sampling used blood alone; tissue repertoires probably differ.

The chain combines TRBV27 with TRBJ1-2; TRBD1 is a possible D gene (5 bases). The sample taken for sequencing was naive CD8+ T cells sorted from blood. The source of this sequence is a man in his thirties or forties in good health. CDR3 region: CASSSGHPAGYTF. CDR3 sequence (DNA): TGTGCCAGCAGTTCCGGACACCCGGCTGGCTACACCTTC.